Sequencing of this T cell receptor beta chain was carried out in a study of T cell changes during pregnancy in multiple sclerosis. The repertoire was sequenced with immunoSEQ multiplex PCR; TCRdb's copy has only in-frame clones and lacks some. Seen here are about 56,000 clones, roughly nine tenths observed once, and the top ten hold roughly 2%. The CDR3 extends over 13 amino acids. Germline V lookup: CDR1 SSHAT, CDR2 FNYEAQ (reference sequence). For this clone: A read error may account for a junction end that differs from germline.

The sequence derives from a female donor in good health, enrolled as a control in a pregnancy study. Sequenced material: peripheral blood, taken in the first trimester of pregnancy. The chain carries TRBV7-7 and TRBJ2-2; possibly TRBD1 or TRBD2 for D (5 bases each). The CDR3 region has the DNA TGTGCTAGCAGGGCGGGTTTCGCCGGGGAGCTGTTTTTT. This sequence encodes CASRAGFAGELFF.